A selection of T cell receptor beta chains follows, all from one sample in a study of blood T cell repertoires in COVID-19. Libraries were prepared by immunoSEQ multiplex PCR; TCRdb keeps only in-frame clonotypes and omits some of them. This table has approximately 240,000 clones, 84% appearing once. Sequenced: peripheral blood. Every receptor here comes from a man aged 50-59 years with acute or convalescent COVID-19. The CDR3 runs from the conserved cysteine through the conserved F or W. Clone size is not always given. Where it is, it says once, few, many or a class for expanded clones.

TRBJ2-1,TRBV10-3,.,CAISLKASGGNEQFF
TRBJ1-5,TRBV4-1,.,CASSQSRDSASNQPQHF
TRBJ1-6,TRBV9,once,CASSVGRTGRTPLHF
TRBJ1-2,TRBV5-4,.,CAIGVRYGYTF
TRBJ2-3,TRBV11-2,.,CASSLYPGATDTQYF
TRBJ1-5,TRBV28,.,CASSPGGPNQPQHF
TRBJ1-2,TRBV30,.,CAWLEGYTF
TRBJ2-3,TRBV19,.,CASSNRDSITDTQYF
TRBJ1-3,TRBV15,.,CATSSLTGRSGNTIYF
TRBJ2-3,TRBV7-3,.,CASSLGTSGFTDTQYF